This T cell receptor (beta chain) originates from a study of blood T cell repertoires in COVID-19. Study in general: Nucleic acid was either cDNA or gDNA, and it came from T cells, B-cell-depleted T cells, or PBMCs.

The data were produced by immunoSEQ multiplex PCR, yet TCRdb's version contains in-frame clones alone and is incomplete. The sample carries approximately 190,000 clones, 80% recorded once. The sequenced material came from peripheral blood. This receptor was identified in a man in his 60s with acute or convalescent COVID-19.

This CDR3 is CASSYQGAQPQHF. CDR3 nucleotide sequence: TGTGCCAGCAGTTACCAGGGGGCCCAGCCCCAGCATTTT. This chain uses TRBV6-2 or TRBV6-3 with TRBJ1-5, with 8 bases that match TRBD1. The CDR3 extends over 13 amino acids. Germline V lookup: CDR1 MNHEY, CDR2 SVGEGT. The ends lost 2 bases at V and 7 bases at J; junction bases unmatched: 1.